This entry lists 30 T cell receptor beta chains sequenced from one sample in a study of shared clonotypes between healthy human individuals (dated by TCRdb to 2018 to 2020). CD8 naive samples were obtained by positive selection for CCR7 among CD45RO-negative cells, yielding a CD45RA+CCR7+ population from which TemRA cells were excluded. Receptors were amplified or captured by the immunoSEQ multiplex PCR assay. TCRdb carries this immuneACCESS record with in-frame sequences only. Its versions omit some clonotypes, under half of them owing to an unresolved V gene in the studies checked, with the rest unexplained. Here the sample has 1.5 million to 2.5 million clones; around 96% occur a single time. The ten largest clones capture 0.9% to 1.5% of the sample. The source material was naive CD8+ T cells sorted from blood. The cell subset or site label, read with the paper, signifies: CD45RA+CCR7+. Receptors originate from a man between 18 and 29 years old in good health.

This chain uses TRBV6-5 with TRBJ1-4; D is unclear. V lost 7 bases, J lost 3 bases, and 15 bases lay in between. CDR3 length equals 15 residues. CDR1 is MNHEY and CDR2 is SVGAGI in the germline V gene. The CDR3 sequence: CASTPSLGANEKLFF. The CDR3 DNA follows: TGTGCCAGCACTCCATCGCTGGGAGCTAATGAAAAACTGTTTTTT.

Worth noting for this clone: The same CDR3 is also encoded by other DNA sequences in this sample. The gene calls are TRBV7-2 and TRBJ2-7; D is perhaps TRBD2 (6 bases). Germline V lookup: CDR1 SGHTA, CDR2 FQGNSA. V was cut by 5 bases and J by 3 bases, with 8 bases left in between. There are 12 residues in the CDR3. The CDR3 sequence: CASSVGGYEQYF. The CDR3 DNA reads TGTGCCAGCAGCGTGGGGGGCTACGAGCAGTACTTC.

The CDR3 sequence: CASSGLQDRLTQYF. DNA for the CDR3: TGTGCCAGTAGTGGGTTACAGGACCGATTGACCCAGTACTTC. This chain connects TRBV19 to TRBJ2-5; D is possibly TRBD1 (5 bases). Germline assignment: CDR1 LNHDA and CDR2 SQIVND (reference sequence). CDR3 length: 14 amino acids. The germline V and J ends were trimmed by 5 bases and 7 bases, with 17 bases remaining between them.

V and J are TRBV7-9 and TRBJ2-3; TRBD1 aligns across 9 bases. The length of the CDR3 is 17 residues. In germline, CDR1 is SEHNR, CDR2 FQNEAQ (reference sequence). With V trimmed by 1 base and J by 2 bases, 7 bases remained unmatched. The CDR3 reads CASSLGGTGRFTDTQYF. CDR3 sequence (DNA): TGTGCCAGCAGCTTAGGAGGGACAGGGAGGTTCACAGATACGCAGTATTTT.

The chain uses TRBV5-8 and TRBJ1-5; D uncertain. Germline CDR1 and CDR2: SGHTS and YDEGEE. The CDR3 length is 14 residues. The V end was cut by 2 bases, the J end by 3 bases, with 9 bases between. DNA of the CDR3: TGTGCCAGCAGCTTCTTGGCAGACAATCAGCCCCAGCATTTT. Protein: CASSFLADNQPQHF.

There are a few counts of this clone. As DNA, the CDR3 is TGCGCCAGCAGCCTCGGAGGCGGCTACACCTTC. Its translation is CASSLGGGYTF. The chain links TRBV4-1 to TRBJ1-2; D is undetermined. Germline lookup yields CDR1 MGHRA and CDR2 YSYEKL. The V and J ends lost 4 bases and 8 bases respectively, with 8 bases between them. The CDR3 totals 11 residues.

The chain is built from TRBV28 and TRBJ2-7; D might be TRBD1 (6 bases). Trimming took 2 bases from V and 3 from J, leaving 20 bases between them. This CDR3 region has 17 residues. The V gene's germline CDR1 is MDHEN and CDR2 SYDVKM. In DNA form, the CDR3 reads TGTGCCAGCAGTTTAACGGGGTCGGACAGTGGCTACTACGAGCAGTACTTC. It translates to CASSLTGSDSGYYEQYF. Supplemented by reference TRBV28 and TRBJ2-7, the full variable domain reads DVKVTQSSRYLVKRTGEKVFLECVQDMDHENMFWYRQDPGLGLRLIYFSYDVKMKEKGDIPEGYSVSREKKERFSLILESASTNQTSMYLCASSLTGSDSGYYEQYFGPGTRLTVT.

A remark on this clone: This same CDR3 is encoded by further DNA sequences in the sample. This sequence joins TRBV7-6 and TRBJ2-7; tentative D call: TRBD2 (5 bases). The CDR3 contains 13 residues. V lost 3 bases and J lost 1, with 7 bases in between. Germline V gives CDR1 SGHVS, CDR2 FNYEAQ. The chain's CDR3 is CASSFGDSYEQYF. The CDR3 nucleotides are TGTGCCAGCAGCTTCGGGGATTCCTACGAGCAGTACTTC. Filled out from reference TRBV7-6 and TRBJ2-7, the complete variable domain reads GAGVSQSPRYKVTKRGQDVALRCDPISGHVSLYWYRQALGQGPEFLTYFNYEAQQDKSGLPNDRFSAERPEGSISTLTIQRTEQRDSAMYRCASSFGDSYEQYFGPGTRLTVT.

This chain links TRBV18 with TRBJ2-3, with 10 bases identical to TRBD1. Per the germline V gene, CDR1 is KGHSH and CDR2 is LQKENI. After removal of 2 bases from V and 5 bases from J, the junction contained 7 bases not matched to a gene. The CDR3 covers 16 residues. The DNA of the CDR3 is TGTGCCAGCTCACCAGAGACAGGGGGCGAGGGAGATACGCAGTATTTT. Protein product: CASSPETGGEGDTQYF.

V gene TRBV2 combines with J gene TRBJ2-3; D possibly corresponds to TRBD2 (6 bases). Trimming left V 5 bases short and J 1 base short, with 22 bases between. The CDR3 is made up of 18 amino acids. Germline V gene sequence: CDR1 SNHLY, CDR2 FYNNEI. Written as DNA, the CDR3 is TGTGCCAGCAGTACCACCCACGTCCAACCTAGCGGCACAGATACGCAGTATTTT. Translating it yields CASSTTHVQPSGTDTQYF.

The chain couples TRBV11-2 to TRBJ2-7, with TRBD1 as a possible D gene (6 bases). CDR3 length: 14 residues. Germline lookup yields CDR1 SGHAT and CDR2 FQNNGV. The V and J ends lost 5 bases and 2 bases respectively, with 13 bases between them. In DNA, the CDR3 is TGTGCCAGCAGCATAGGGGACAACCCCTACGAGCAGTACTTC. Translation gives CASSIGDNPYEQYF.

V gene TRBV5-1 combines with J gene TRBJ1-1; D is unresolved. The CDR3 runs to 13 residues. Looked up from germline, CDR1 is SGHRS and CDR2 is YFSETQ. V was clipped by 7 bases and J by 3 bases, with 13 bases between them. In DNA form, the CDR3 reads TGCGCCAGCTCAAGGGTCTTAGACACTGAAGCTTTCTTT. Translated: CASSRVLDTEAFF. Supplemented by reference TRBV5-1 and TRBJ1-1, the full variable domain reads KAGVTQTPRYLIKTRGQQVTLSCSPISGHRSVSWYQQTPGQGLQFLFEYFSETQRNKGNFPGRFSGRQFSNSRSEMNVSTLELGDSALYLCASSRVLDTEAFFGQGTRLTVV.

The chain employs TRBV27 and TRBJ2-7; D gene uncertain. The V gene lost 6 bases and the J gene lost 2 bases, with 14 bases spanning the gap. Per germline, CDR1 MNHEY and CDR2 SMNVEV (reference sequence). This CDR3 region has 14 residues. CDR3 loop: CASSYGLAPYEQYF. CDR3 DNA: TGTGCCAGCAGCTACGGATTGGCCCCCTACGAGCAGTACTTC.

The chain joins TRBV30 to TRBJ2-5; D not resolved. Trimming pared 1 base from V and 1 base from J, leaving 10 bases between. Germline-derived CDR1 and CDR2 are GTSNPN and SVGIG (reference sequence). The CDR3 is 14 residues long. This chain's CDR3 is CAWSERPAQETQYF. The CDR3 nucleotides are TGTGCCTGGAGTGAACGACCGGCCCAAGAGACCCAGTACTTC.

This chain links TRBV4-1 with TRBJ1-1; D not certain. The germline V gene encodes CDR1 MGHRA and CDR2 YSYEKL. Deletions cut 1 base from V and 4 bases from J, with 16 bases between. CDR3 length: 16 amino acids. The CDR3 DNA reads as TGCGCCAGCAGCCAAGTCGAATTGGGTCCGAGCACTGAAGCTTTCTTT. Encoded protein: CASSQVELGPSTEAFF.

This clone came up once. V is TRBV6-5 and J is TRBJ2-7; D is ambiguous. Germline lookup yields CDR1 MNHEY and CDR2 SVGAGI. The CDR3 sequence is 16 residues long. Trimming removed 0 bases from V and 0 bases from J, with 12 bases in between. The CDR3 sequence: CASSYSSSALSYEQYF. The CDR3 coding sequence is TGTGCCAGCAGTTACTCGAGTTCGGCCCTCTCCTACGAGCAGTACTTC.

This clone was detected once. The gene calls are TRBV19 and TRBJ1-2; 7 nucleotides match TRBD1. There are 13 residues in the CDR3. CDR1 is LNHDA and CDR2 is SQIVND in the germline V gene (reference sequence). J lost 8 bases, V lost 3 bases, and 6 bases had no gene match. DNA for the CDR3: TGTGCCAGTAGTATGGCACAGGGGAGCGGCTACACCTTC. Its translation is CASSMAQGSGYTF.

This clone was recorded once. This chain uses TRBV15 with TRBJ2-1, with 7 bases fitting TRBD1. This CDR3 has 16 residues. The ends lost 5 bases at V and 0 bases at J; junction bases unmatched: 7. In germline, CDR1 is LNHNV, CDR2 YYDKDF (reference sequence). The CDR3 sequence: CATSGSGTDSYNEQFF. The CDR3 nucleotides read TGTGCCACCAGCGGATCCGGGACAGACTCCTACAATGAGCAGTTCTTC. Filled out from reference TRBV15 and TRBJ2-1, the complete variable domain reads DAMVIQNPRYQVTQFGKPVTLSCSQTLNHNVMYWYQQKSSQAPKLLFHYYDKDFNNEADTPDNFQSRRPNTSFCFLDIRSPGLGDTAMYLCATSGSGTDSYNEQFFGPGTRLTVL.

The rearrangement links TRBV2 to TRBJ2-5, with a weak D call TRBD1 (6 bases). The germline V and J ends were trimmed by 3 bases and 4 bases, with 12 bases remaining between them. CDR3 length: 14 amino acids. The germline CDR1 and CDR2 sequences are SNHLY and FYNNEI. CDR3 loop: CASSELGQPETQYF. CDR3 coding DNA: TGTGCCAGCAGTGAGTTGGGACAACCAGAGACCCAGTACTTC.

The genes are TRBV29-1 and TRBJ1-2; D is uncertain. CDR3 length: 14 residues. CDR1 and CDR2 (germline): SQVTM, ANQGSEA. Trimming took off 2 bases at V and 4 bases at J, with 14 bases between the two ends. The CDR3 spells CSVEYGVAGYGYTF. DNA of the CDR3: TGCAGCGTTGAATACGGGGTGGCAGGCTATGGCTACACCTTC. The complete variable domain, with remaining parts taken from reference TRBV29-1 and TRBJ1-2, reads SAVISQKPSRDICQRGTSLTIQCQVDSQVTMMFWYRQQPGQSLTLIATANQGSEATYESGFVIDKFPISRPNLTFSTLTVSNMSPEDSSIYLCSVEYGVAGYGYTFGSGTRLTVV.

The chain is built from TRBV4-1 and TRBJ2-4; 8 bases are shared with TRBD2. Looked up from germline, CDR1 is MGHRA and CDR2 is YSYEKL. CDR3 length: 17 residues. V dropped 0 bases and J dropped 3; count of bases not matched to a gene: 7. The CDR3 here is CASSQDTGGADKNIQYF. In DNA, the CDR3 is TGCGCCAGCAGCCAAGATACGGGGGGGGCTGACAAAAACATTCAGTACTTC.

Concerning this clone: Other nucleotide sequences from this sample produce the same CDR3. V and J are TRBV30 and TRBJ2-7; 9 positions agree with TRBD1. V lost 2 bases and J lost 6; bases outside the gene matches: 5. The CDR3 covers 13 residues. Germline loops: CDR1 GTSNPN, CDR2 SVGIG (reference sequence). CDR3 nucleotide sequence: TGTGCCTGGAGTCCCGGGACAGGGTTCGAGCAGTACTTC. It yields the protein CAWSPGTGFEQYF. The full variable domain, its missing parts supplied by reference TRBV30 and TRBJ2-7, is SQTIHQWPATLVQPVGSPLSLECTVEGTSNPNLYWYRQAAGRGLQLLFYSVGIGQISSEVPQNLSASRPQDRQFILSSKKLLLSDSGFYLCAWSPGTGFEQYFGPGTRLTVT.

J is TRBJ2-5 and V is TRBV6-1; D is unresolved. Germline assignment: CDR1 MNHNS and CDR2 SASEGT. The V end was cut by 6 bases, the J end by 1 base, with 12 bases between. The length of the CDR3 is 14 residues. CDR3 loop: CASRSTRTQETQYF. The CDR3 DNA sequence: TGTGCCAGCAGGTCGACAAGGACCCAAGAGACCCAGTACTTC.

The V call is TRBV5-1, the J call TRBJ1-1, with 7 nucleotides matching TRBD1. Germline V gene lookup returns CDR1 SGHRS and CDR2 YFSETQ. V lost 4 bases and J lost 0; bases outside the gene matches: 3. The CDR3 extends over 14 amino acids. This CDR3 is CASSKGAMNTEAFF. Written as DNA, the CDR3 is TGCGCCAGCAGCAAGGGGGCAATGAACACTGAAGCTTTCTTT.

This rearrangement joins TRBV19 to TRBJ2-1; 9 nucleotides line up with TRBD2. The CDR3 extends over 14 amino acids. The V segment lost 4 bases and the J segment 10 bases; nucleotides outside the gene matches: 8. Germline V gives CDR1 LNHDA, CDR2 SQIVND (reference sequence). The CDR3 DNA sequence: TGTGCCAGTAGTAGGACCGGGACTAGCTACGAGCAGTTCTTC. Amino acids: CASSRTGTSYEQFF.

The chain employs TRBV4-1 and TRBJ2-7; D remains ambiguous. The V and J ends lost 3 bases and 6 bases respectively, with 18 bases between them. The germline CDR1 and CDR2 sequences are MGHRA and YSYEKL. The CDR3 is made up of 15 amino acids. CDR3 residues: CASSHRIGSRSEQYF. In DNA, the CDR3 is TGCGCCAGCAGCCACCGGATCGGCTCCCGCTCCGAGCAGTACTTC.

J is TRBJ2-7 and V is TRBV6-6, with D hard to call. This CDR3 spans 12 amino acids. The germline V gene encodes CDR1 MNHNY and CDR2 SVGAGI (reference sequence). Trimming stripped 10 bases from V and 1 base from J, with 11 bases between. CDR3 protein: CATADLSYEQYF. CDR3 sequence (DNA): TGTGCCACCGCCGATTTATCCTACGAGCAGTACTTC.

The chain is built from TRBV13 and TRBJ2-2; D possibly corresponds to TRBD2 (5 bases). V lost 1 base, J lost 3 bases, and 9 bases lay in between. The CDR3 is 15 residues long. CDR1 is PRHDT and CDR2 is FYEKMQ in the germline V gene (reference sequence). CDR3 bases: TGTGCCAGCAGCTTAGAAAAGGGAGACACCGGGGAGCTGTTTTTT. Its translation: CASSLEKGDTGELFF. Supplemented by reference TRBV13 and TRBJ2-2, the full variable domain reads AAGVIQSPRHLIKEKRETATLKCYPIPRHDTVYWYQQGPGQDPQFLISFYEKMQSDKGSIPDRFSAQQFSDYHSELNMSSLELGDSALYFCASSLEKGDTGELFFGEGSRLTVL.

This clone was counted once. V is TRBV7-9 and J is TRBJ2-3; possibly TRBD2 for D (5 bases). The CDR3 has 15 amino acids. Germline-derived CDR1 and CDR2 are SEHNR and FQNEAQ (reference sequence). V was clipped by 1 base and J by 2 bases, with 10 bases between them. CDR3: CASSLVGLNTDTQYF. The CDR3 DNA reads TGTGCCAGCAGCTTAGTAGGACTGAACACAGATACGCAGTATTTT. The whole variable domain, remainder taken from reference TRBV7-9 and TRBJ2-3, is DTGVSQNPRHKITKRGQNVTFRCDPISEHNRLYWYRQTLGQGPEFLTYFQNEAQLEKSRLLSDRFSAERPKGSFSTLEIQRTEQGDSAMYLCASSLVGLNTDTQYFGPGTRLTVL.

The V gene is TRBV9, the J gene TRBJ2-3; TRBD2 might be the D (6 bases). The germline V gene encodes CDR1 SGDLS and CDR2 YYNGEE. V dropped 1 base and J dropped 1 base, with 13 bases sitting between them. This CDR3 is built from 16 residues. The CDR3 here is CASSVWDGSGTDTQYF. CDR3 DNA: TGTGCCAGCAGCGTATGGGACGGGAGCGGCACAGATACGCAGTATTTT. Filled out from reference TRBV9 and TRBJ2-3, the complete variable domain reads DSGVTQTPKHLITATGQRVTLRCSPRSGDLSVYWYQQSLDQGLQFLIQYYNGEERAKGNILERFSAQQFPDLHSELNLSSLELGDSALYFCASSVWDGSGTDTQYFGPGTRLTVL.